This T cell receptor beta chain was recorded in a study of T cells in Graves' hyperthyroidism and ophthalmopathy (dated by TCRdb to about 2019). Concerning the study at large: Peripheral blood was sampled at the time of initial diagnosis, prior to any treatment. TCR V-J signatures able to tell the groups apart were searched for in a discovery cohort of 100 patients, of whom 43 had Graves' ophthalmopathy and around 58 had stable Graves' hyperthyroidism. An independent validation cohort of around 20 hyperthyroidism patients and 17 patients who later progressed to ophthalmopathy tested prospective prediction of ophthalmopathy. The 100 discovery patients were divided at random into training and test sets in a 7:3 ratio. The study also compared thyroid tissue and blood T-cell repertoires from 6 or 7 Graves' hyperthyroidism patients. After blood sampling, hyperthyroidism patients were treated with methimazole at a starting dose of 30 mg daily, and ophthalmopathy patients were treated with high-dose intravenous methylprednisolone. According to the paper, TCR Vbeta CDR3 sequencing was carried out on 135 peripheral blood samples, which came from 40 to 45 ophthalmopathy, roughly 75 hyperthyroidism and roughly 17 progressor patients. What the authors observed across the whole study: A model built on a 13 V-J signature distinguished ophthalmopathy from stable hyperthyroidism, reaching roughly 88% sensitivity and about 81% specificity in cross-validation and 80%/75% in testing. In validation, progression to ophthalmopathy was predicted by the model with 65% to 71% sensitivity and 72% to 85% specificity, a median of roughly six months before onset. Sample size was not statistically predetermined, and investigators were not blinded to group allocation. Blood samples also contained most of the expanded thyroid clonotypes (frequency above 0.001), which suggests that blood repertoires may reflect thyroid immune responses.

Ophthalmopathy patients had moderately to severely active disease, Clinical Activity Score of at least 3, NOSPECS grade of at least 4, and duration under 3 months. The study excluded patients with uncontrolled infections, other autoimmune diseases, pregnancy or lactation. Diagnoses were established on the basis of clinical symptoms, serum thyroxine and TRAb, thyroid ultrasound, and orbital computed tomography. PBMCs were separated from around 9.1 ml of fresh peripheral blood using Ficoll-Paque density gradient centrifugation. Trizol reagent was used to extract total RNA, and RNA quality was then checked on an Agilent 2100 Bioanalyzer. TCR beta CDR3 regions were amplified from RNA transcripts. For the first round of RT-PCR on the TCR CDR3, the HTBI primer set was used together with the Qiagen OneStep RT-PCR kit. Libraries were constructed in a second round of multiplex PCR, after which size selection and purification were performed. Libraries were sequenced paired-end with 100 bp reads on an Illumina HiSeq2000. The paper's processing steps were these. SOAPnuke was used to process the raw data, with reads discarded if the reads contained adapters or uncalled bases, had a mean Phred below 15, or lacked an exact constant-primer or identifier match. COPE v1.2.5 was used to merge high-quality paired reads, and clonotypes were defined as unique nucleotide sequences. MiTCR v1.1 was used to align the clonotypes against IMGT TRBV, TRBD and TRBJ reference segments. The analysis included only V-J combinations with a frequency above 0.0001, which together covered 99% to 99.2% of the repertoires. A TCS score was defined as the ratio of F50 (clonal expansion) to E x V (chaos), with BLOSUM62-based TCRdist applied between CDR3 peptides within each V-J. Welch's t-statistics and random forest reduced around 520 V-J features to about 13, which were used in a naive Bayes classifier (R e1071). TCRdb cleaned the public reads at Q25 with fastp, built clones with MiXCR and kept in-frame beta chains. Rows are unified per CDR3 protein, each entry keeping the most common DNA and genes. These V and J calls are TCRdb output, not the study's own analysis. Within this sample are roughly 280,000 distinct CDR3 sequences, with about 20% of them counted one time only. Roughly 60% of the sample lies in the top ten.

The CDR3 spans 15 residues, from the cysteine through the phenylalanine. Just CDR3 DNA is preserved here, 45 bases in frame from base 1. For CDR1 and CDR2, the germline V gene lists MDHEN and SYDVKM. V is reduced by 5 bases and J by 7 bases, leaving a spacing of 20 bases between them. Notes on this clonotype: This clone's antigen is unknown. Nothing much larger sits one base from this clone, and base qualities are not available.

The clonotype originates from a man aged 25-45 years with Graves' ophthalmopathy. The V and J genes are TRBV28 and TRBJ1-2, with TRBD1 as a weak D call on 6 bases. Sequencing used blood. The encoded CDR3 is CASSNSGIGGAGYTF. The sequence in DNA is TGTGCCAGCAGTAACTCCGGGATAGGGGGTGCTGGCTACACCTTC.